This T cell receptor (beta chain) stems from a study of cytomegalovirus exposure and HLA in healthy donors. The protocol was immunoSEQ multiplex PCR, while the TCRdb copy is restricted to in-frame clones and leaves out a portion. The data contain almost 70,000 clones, under 96% of them singletons. Study-level findings and limits: TCR sequences were mostly rare, though some public TCRs occurred in many donors. Later, an analysis found that TCR clusters from the first cohort tended to co-occur in the approximately 130 validation repertoires. The authors enumerated over 150 TCR beta chains as linked to cytomegalovirus.

About this clone itself: Its target is not known.

There are 15 residues in the CDR3. CDR1 and CDR2 (germline): MDHEN, SYDVKM. V gave up 2 bases and J gave up 6 bases; unmatched junction bases: 3. The sequence came from a woman between 18 and 30 years old in good health and CMV-seropositive. Sequences were obtained from PBMCs. The chain has TRBV28 and TRBJ2-1; 11 nucleotides line up with TRBD2. CDR3 residues: CASSLTSGSGNEQFF. The CDR3 DNA is TGTGCCAGCAGTTTAACTAGCGGGAGTGGCAATGAGCAGTTCTTC.